The source of this T cell receptor (beta chain) is a study of T cells after yellow fever vaccination. Synthesis of TCR cDNA relied on 5'RACE template switching, which attached a universal primer site and UMIs. TCRdb recomputed calls from the 5' RACE reads with MiXCR, one row per CDR3 protein. Of hundreds of thousands of distinct CDR3 sequences listed, roughly a fifth were seen once; the top ten hold roughly 16%. There are a few counts of this clonotype. Looked up from germline, CDR1 is SGDLS and CDR2 is YYNGEE. This CDR3 is built from 15 residues. V lost 0 bases and J 0 bases, leaving 7 bases between the germline ends.

The TCR was taken from a man aged 18 to 30 who received the YFV17D yellow fever vaccine. Material: PBMCs, obtained roughly 20 days after the first yellow fever vaccination. The V and J genes are TRBV9 and TRBJ2-4, with D perhaps TRBD1 or TRBD2 (5 bases each). In DNA, the CDR3 is TGTGCCAGCAGCGTAGATGGGGGAGCCAAAAACATTCAGTACTTC. Its translation: CASSVDGGAKNIQYF.